Listed below are T cell receptor beta chains from one sample, sequenced in a study of blood T cell repertoires in COVID-19. Data came from immunoSEQ multiplex PCR; TCRdb stores just in-frame clones and leaves some out. The repertoire includes 250,000 to 300,000 clones, around 80% of them detected once, and around 3.9% sits in the top ten. Input material: PBMCs or T cells enriched from blood (not recorded which). The receptors here all came from a man aged 30 to 39 with acute COVID-19. Each CDR3 is given with its conserved first and last residue. A D gene is named only where the DNA matches it firmly. Only some rows state a clone size, as once, few, many or a class for expanded clones.

V	J	size	D	DNA	CDR3
TRBV20-1	TRBJ1-6	NA	TRBD1	TGCAGTGCTAGTAAAGACAGGGGTTATTCACCCCTCCACTTT	CSASKDRGYSPLHF
TRBV2	TRBJ2-5	NA	NA	TGTGCCAGCAGGGAACTCGGGACTCCTGAGGAGACCCAGTACTTC	CASRELGTPEETQYF
TRBV7-3	TRBJ2-5	NA	TRBD1	TGTGCCAGCAGCCCTGGGGCAGGGGGTAGGGAGACCCAGTACTTC	CASSPGAGGRETQYF
TRBV29-1	TRBJ2-2	NA	NA	TGCAGCGTTGGCCCGCGAAGCACCGGGGAGCTGTTTTTT	CSVGPRSTGELFF
TRBV7-9	TRBJ2-6	NA	NA	TGTGCCAGCAGCCCCACCGGACTCCGGGCTGGGGCCAACGTCCTGACTTTC	CASSPTGLRAGANVLTF
TRBV5-1	TRBJ2-1	NA	TRBD1	TGTGCCAGCAGCTCCGTACAGGGGGGATACAATGAGCAGTTCTTC	CASSSVQGGYNEQFF
TRBV19	TRBJ1-5	once	NA	TGTGCCAGTAGTATAGATTTAGTAGAGTCCCAGCCCCAGCATTTT	CASSIDLVESQPQHF
TRBV7-9	TRBJ2-3	NA	TRBD1	TGTGCCAGCAGCTCGACGACAGGGTTGTATACGCAGTATTTT	CASSSTTGLYTQYF
TRBV7-9	TRBJ1-4	NA	NA	TGTGCCAGCAGAGGGGCAAGCCGCCCTGAAAAACTGTTTTTT	CASRGASRPEKLFF
TRBV5-4	TRBJ2-2	NA	NA	TGTGCCAGCAGCTTGGAAGGGGTCAACACCGGGGAGCTGTTTTTT	CASSLEGVNTGELFF
TRBV3-1/TRBV3-2	TRBJ2-2	once	TRBD2	TGTGCCAGCAGCCAAACTCGAAGCGGGAGCGTCGGGGAGCTGTTTTTT	CASSQTRSGSVGELFF
TRBV7-2	TRBJ1-4	NA	NA	TGTGCCAGCAGCACCATAGTTAATGAAAAACTGTTTTTT	CASSTIVNEKLFF
TRBV6-5	TRBJ1-1	NA	NA	TGTGCCACCTGCGAGACTGCTCGGGACACTGAAGCTTTCTTT	CATCETARDTEAFF
TRBV7-9	TRBJ2-3	NA	TRBD1	TGTGCCAGCAGCTCCCTTGAAATGACAGGGGAAAGCACAGATACGCAGTATTTT	CASSSLEMTGESTDTQYF
TRBV15	TRBJ1-3	NA	NA	TGTGCCACCAGCAGAGATTTTACTGGAAACACCATATATTTT	CATSRDFTGNTIYF
TRBV27	TRBJ1-3	NA	NA	TGTGCCAGCAGTTTAAGGGGTTTGAGTGGAAACACCATATATTTT	CASSLRGLSGNTIYF
TRBV10-1	TRBJ2-1	NA	NA	TGCGCCAGCAGTGAAAGGCAGGGGTGGCATGAGCAGTTCTTC	CASSERQGWHEQFF
TRBV11-1	TRBJ2-5	NA	NA	TGTGCCAGCAGCTTTGGTACCGGGTTGGAGACCCAGTACTTC	CASSFGTGLETQYF
TRBV25-1	TRBJ2-3	NA	TRBD1	TGTGCCAGCGGGACAGGCTCCACAGATACGCAGTATTTT	CASGTGSTDTQYF
TRBV7-9	TRBJ2-2	NA	TRBD1	TGTGCCAGCAGCTTACGGTCACAGGGGTTGGCCGGGGAGCTGTTTTTT	CASSLRSQGLAGELFF
TRBV10-2	TRBJ2-1	NA	TRBD2	TGCGCCAGCTGTACTAGCGGGGGGGACGGGGAGCAGTTCTTC	CASCTSGGDGEQFF
TRBV2	TRBJ1-1	NA	NA	TGTGCCAGCAGGACAAGGAACACTGAAGCTTTCTTT	CASRTRNTEAFF
TRBV7-2	TRBJ1-3	NA	NA	TGTGCCAGCAGCTTATGGGCGGGTTCCGCCTCTGGAAACACCATATATTTT	CASSLWAGSASGNTIYF
TRBV13	TRBJ2-1	NA	TRBD2	TGTGCCAGCAGCTTAGAATCGACTAGCGGCTACAATGAGCAGTTCTTC	CASSLESTSGYNEQFF
TRBV15	TRBJ1-1	NA	TRBD1	TGTGCCACCAGCAGAGGACAGGGGGTGGTTGCTGAAGCTTTCTTT	CATSRGQGVVAEAFF
TRBV27	TRBJ1-5	NA	TRBD1	TGTGCCAGCAGTTTGACAGGGGTTTTAAATCAGCCCCAGCATTTT	CASSLTGVLNQPQHF
TRBV15	TRBJ1-2	NA	NA	TGTGCCACCAGCAGAGCTCGTGGGGGCGATGGCTACACCTTC	CATSRARGGDGYTF
TRBV28	TRBJ1-5	NA	TRBD1	TGTGCCAGCACAGGGACAGGGTCTTTGTATCAGCCCCAGCATTTT	CASTGTGSLYQPQHF
TRBV18	TRBJ1-5	NA	NA	TGTGCCAGCTCACATATGCCGGGGGGCAAAGAGCCCCAGCATTTT	CASSHMPGGKEPQHF
TRBV25-1	TRBJ1-2	once	NA	TGTGCCACCAGTCGTGGGGGCGGCTACACCTTC	CATSRGGGYTF
TRBV3-1/TRBV3-2	TRBJ1-1	once	NA	TGTGCCAGCAGCGGAACCCTAGGGAACACTGAAGCTTTCTTT	CASSGTLGNTEAFF
TRBV7-8	TRBJ1-1	NA	TRBD1	TGTGCCAGCAGCATCAGGGGGCCTGGTCGCCCTGAAGCTTTCTTT	CASSIRGPGRPEAFF
TRBV7-2	TRBJ1-2	NA	NA	TGTGCCAGCAGCTCTAGACCTTTGGAGGGGCATAACTATGGCTACACCTTC	CASSSRPLEGHNYGYTF
TRBV6-1	TRBJ2-3	NA	TRBD2	TGTGCCAGCAGTGAAAGGAGGTGGGGCGGTGGACTAGCGGGACGCTACACAGATACGCAGTATTTT	CASSERRWGGGLAGRYTDTQYF
TRBV24-1	TRBJ2-5	NA	TRBD2	TGTGCCACCAGTGATCCTAGCCCCGGGGGGATTAGAGAGACCCAGTACTTC	CATSDPSPGGIRETQYF
TRBV29-1	TRBJ2-1	NA	TRBD1	TGCAGCGTTGAACTTCCCGGGAAGGGGGCAAATGAGCAGTTCTTC	CSVELPGKGANEQFF
TRBV30	TRBJ1-5	NA	TRBD1	TGTGCCTGGAGTACGGACAGGGGTGTTCAGCCCCAGCATTTT	CAWSTDRGVQPQHF
TRBV19	TRBJ2-1	few	NA	TGTGCCAGTAGTATCGGAGGGGGGGCCAACAATGAGCAGTTCTTC	CASSIGGGANNEQFF
TRBV4-1	TRBJ2-4	once	NA	TGCGCCAGCAGCCAAGTTTGGGCGCGGGACATTCAGTACTTC	CASSQVWARDIQYF
TRBV10-3	TRBJ1-5	once	NA	TGTGCCATCAGTCCAACAGGGTCAGTTCAGCCCCAGCATTTT	CAISPTGSVQPQHF
TRBV10-3	TRBJ2-3	few	NA	TGTGCCACTAGCACAGATACGCAGTATTTT	CATSTDTQYF
TRBV19	TRBJ2-5	NA	TRBD2	TGTGCCAGTAGTTCCTGGACTAGCGGGGGCCAAGAGACCCAGTACTTC	CASSSWTSGGQETQYF
TRBV6-5	TRBJ1-5	NA	NA	TGTGCCAGCAGTTACGACGGGTACGCTCAGCCCCAGCATTTT	CASSYDGYAQPQHF
TRBV14	TRBJ2-1	NA	NA	TGTGCCAGCAGCCCCAGTAGGGGCTACTCCTACAATGAGCAGTTCTTC	CASSPSRGYSYNEQFF
TRBV27	TRBJ2-5	NA	NA	TGTGCCAGCAGCCCTCAAGAGAGGGAGACCCAGTACTTC	CASSPQERETQYF
TRBV28	TRBJ2-3	NA	TRBD2	TGTGCCAGCAGAGAACGGGGACTAACTCTACGCACTTCAGATACGCAGTATTTT	CASRERGLTLRTSDTQYF
TRBV7-9	TRBJ1-5	NA	NA	TGTGCCAGCAGCTTAGCGGAGCAGCCCCAGCATTTT	CASSLAEQPQHF
TRBV11-3	TRBJ1-1	NA	TRBD1	TGTGCCAGCAGCCCTCGGACAGGGAACACTGAAGCTTTCTTT	CASSPRTGNTEAFF
TRBV5-4	TRBJ1-2	NA	TRBD1	TGTGCCAGCAGCTTGACGGGACAGAACTATGGCTACACCTTC	CASSLTGQNYGYTF
TRBV4-2	TRBJ2-1	once	TRBD2	TGTGCCAGCAGCCAACTCACTCAGAGGGAGGGTGAGCAGTTCTTC	CASSQLTQREGEQFF
TRBV7-2	TRBJ1-3	NA	NA	TGTGCCAGCAGCTTAGCGGCGGGGATGGGTTCTGGAAACACCATATATTTT	CASSLAAGMGSGNTIYF
TRBV7-9	TRBJ2-2	NA	NA	TGTGCCAGCCTCGTCCCACAGGGGGAGCTGTTTTTT	CASLVPQGELFF
TRBV6-5	TRBJ2-1	few	NA	TGTGCCAGCAGTTATCCGTACAATGAGCAGTTCTTC	CASSYPYNEQFF
TRBV27	TRBJ1-4	NA	TRBD1	TGTGCCAGCACCAAAAGAGTGGGGAGACAGGGGCGGGAAAAACTGTTTTTT	CASTKRVGRQGREKLFF
TRBV19	TRBJ2-2	NA	NA	TGTGCCAGTAGTAGGGGCACGGACACCGGGGAGCTGTTTTTT	CASSRGTDTGELFF